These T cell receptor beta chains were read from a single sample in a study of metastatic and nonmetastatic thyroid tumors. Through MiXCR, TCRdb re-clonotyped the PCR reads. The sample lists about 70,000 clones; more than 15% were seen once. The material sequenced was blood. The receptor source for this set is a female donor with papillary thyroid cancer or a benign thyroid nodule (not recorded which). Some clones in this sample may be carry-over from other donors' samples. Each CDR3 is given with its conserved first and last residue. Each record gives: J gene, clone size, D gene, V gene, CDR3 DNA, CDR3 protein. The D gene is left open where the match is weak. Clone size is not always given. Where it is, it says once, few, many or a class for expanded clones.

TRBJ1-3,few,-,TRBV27,TGTGCCAGCAGGGCCACCTCCTACTCGAGCTCTGGAAACACCATATATTTT,CASRATSYSSSGNTIYF
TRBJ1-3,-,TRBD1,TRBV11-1,TGTGCCAGCAGCTTAGGGAAACAGGGGGCTAACGGAAACACCATATATTTT,CASSLGKQGANGNTIYF
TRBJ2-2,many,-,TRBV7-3,TGTGCCAGCAGCTTATGGAGGCTATCGAACACCGGGGAGCTGTTTTTT,CASSLWRLSNTGELFF
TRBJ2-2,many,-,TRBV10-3,TGTGCCATCAGTGATGGCGGGGAGCTGTTTTTT,CAISDGGELFF
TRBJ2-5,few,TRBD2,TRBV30,TGTGCCTTGTGCGTCAGCGGGAGAGTATTGGAGACCCAGTACTTC,CALCVSGRVLETQYF
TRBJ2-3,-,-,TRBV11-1,TGTGCCAGCAGCACCGCCATGTCCCAAGGGACGCAGTATTTT,CASSTAMSQGTQYF
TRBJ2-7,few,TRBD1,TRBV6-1,TGTGCCAGCGCGAAGACAGGGTCAAGCGAGCAGTACTTC,CASAKTGSSEQYF
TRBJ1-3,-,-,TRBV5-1,TGCGCCAGCAGCGTAACAGGGTATCGGGGAAACACCATATATTTT,CASSVTGYRGNTIYF
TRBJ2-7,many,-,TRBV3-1,TGTGCCAGCAGTCTGATGGGTAACGAGCAGTACTTC,CASSLMGNEQYF
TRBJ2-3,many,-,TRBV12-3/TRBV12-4,TGTGCCAGCAGTTCACCAGAGAATACGCAGTATTTT,CASSSPENTQYF
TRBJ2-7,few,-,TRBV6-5,TGTGCCAGCAGTTACGCTAGGGGCGAGCAGTACTTC,CASSYARGEQYF
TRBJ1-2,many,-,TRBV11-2,TGTGCCAGCAGCTTAGATCCTGGGACTCCGACAGACCGCTATGGCTACACCTTC,CASSLDPGTPTDRYGYTF
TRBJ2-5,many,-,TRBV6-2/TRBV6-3,TGTGCCAGCAGTTACGATGGGGGAGTGGGAGGAGAGACCCAGTACTTC,CASSYDGGVGGETQYF
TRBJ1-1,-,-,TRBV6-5,TGTGCCAGCAGTTACTCGATGACTCCGAGGGGCGAGTTCACTGAAGCTTTCTTT,CASSYSMTPRGEFTEAFF
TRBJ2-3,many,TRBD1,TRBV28,TGTGCCAGCAGCAAGACAGGGGTAGGGCCAGATACGCAGTATTTT,CASSKTGVGPDTQYF
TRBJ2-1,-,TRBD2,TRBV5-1,TGCGCCAGCAGCTTGGAACGACTAGCGGGAGGCAATGAGCAGTTCTTC,CASSLERLAGGNEQFF
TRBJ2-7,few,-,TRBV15,TGTGCCACCAGCAACGGATTCTCCTACGAGCAGTACTTC,CATSNGFSYEQYF
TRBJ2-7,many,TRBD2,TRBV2,TGTGCCAGCAGTGACCTAGGACTAGCGACACCCTACGAGCAGTACTTC,CASSDLGLATPYEQYF
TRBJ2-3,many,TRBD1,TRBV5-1,TGCGCCAGCAGCTTGGGGCCGGGACAGGGGGCAGATACGCAGTATTTT,CASSLGPGQGADTQYF